The sequence of this T cell receptor (beta chain) was determined in a study of spatial heterogeneity in lung cancer. Indicated time point: sample taken at primary tumor resection. Frozen PBMC, nontumor lung or tumor provided whole RNA, which was sequenced unsorted. Untreated early-stage non-small cell lung cancer patients, around 72 in total, were the donors. There are 14 residues in the CDR3. Germline CDR1 is GTSNPN and CDR2 is SVGIG (reference sequence). J was trimmed by 6 bases and V by 5 bases; bases with no gene match: 8. TCRdb re-derived calls from the 5' RACE reads in MiXCR, one entry per CDR3 protein. The table has tens of thousands of distinct CDR3 sequences, around 10% seen once.

The genes are TRBV30 and TRBJ2-1; 9 positions match TRBD1. This receptor was taken from a male donor with early-stage non-small cell lung cancer. The sample in question was PBMCs, obtained at surgery. The CDR3 DNA reads as TGTGCCTGGGACCGGGACAGGGTAGGCAATGAGCAGTTCTTC. It specifies CAWDRDRVGNEQFF.